The rows below give T cell receptor beta chains drawn from one sample of a study of blood T cell repertoires in COVID-19. Sequencing was performed with immunoSEQ multiplex PCR; in TCRdb, only in-frame clones are kept and a portion is missing. This sample has some 320,000 clones, with almost 85% found just once. The sequencing input was peripheral blood. These receptors were taken from a human donor in a cohort sampled during active COVID-19. Each CDR3 is given without its conserved first and last residue.

v_call: TRBV28
cdr3_aa: ASSLGLAGGQDEQF

v_call: TRBV18
cdr3_aa: ASSAGTGQTGELF

v_call: TRBV19
cdr3_aa: ASSPGAGANVLT

v_call: TRBV6-5
cdr3_aa: ASTFSLAGLYGYT

v_call: TRBV5-4
cdr3_aa: ASSLQDSPLH

v_call: TRBV7-9
cdr3_aa: ASSLGQGDTYGYT

v_call: TRBV3-1/TRBV3-2
cdr3_aa: ASSAGGAVPQPQH

v_call: TRBV5-1
cdr3_aa: ASSFERVGTDTQY

v_call: TRBV6-5
cdr3_aa: ASSSGRVFYGYT

v_call: TRBV24-1
cdr3_aa: ATSDPQGRDYGYT

v_call: TRBV30
cdr3_aa: AWGRVSTEAF

v_call: TRBV14
cdr3_aa: ASSHHWGDTEAF

v_call: TRBV5-1
cdr3_aa: ASSIQTGSTYEQY

v_call: TRBV15
cdr3_aa: ATSRAPRGRTGQPQH

v_call: TRBV7-9
cdr3_aa: ASSSTSVGAQETQY

v_call: TRBV7-9
cdr3_aa: ASSFGQGNTIY

v_call: TRBV19
cdr3_aa: ASSIDRAF

v_call: TRBV5-1
cdr3_aa: ASSLGGQPSYYGYT